The 4 T cell receptor beta chains given below trace back to one sample, sequenced in a study of T cells in localized non-small cell lung cancer. TCRdb keeps only in-frame clones here, not all; method: immunoSEQ multiplex PCR. The sample holds around 79,000 clones, 80% seen once. Specimen: PBMCs, collected before any cancer treatment. All receptors come from a man aged 35 to 70 with stage II squamous cell lung carcinoma.

The gene calls are TRBV10-3 and TRBJ2-5, with no clear D. The V and J ends lost 2 bases and 1 base respectively, with 11 bases between them. CDR3 length: 15 residues. Germline V gives CDR1 ENHRY, CDR2 SYGVKD. This CDR3 is CAISEGSRPQETQYF. The CDR3 DNA is TGTGCCATCAGTGAGGGAAGTCGGCCCCAAGAGACCCAGTACTTC.

This rearrangement joins TRBV19 to TRBJ1-6; D uncertain. The germline CDR1 and CDR2 sequences are LNHDA and SQIVND (reference sequence). The germline V and J ends were trimmed by 3 bases and 0 bases, with 6 bases remaining between them. The CDR3 spans 15 residues. The CDR3 region is CASSMGYSYNSPLHF. The CDR3 DNA sequence: TGTGCCAGTAGTATGGGATACTCCTATAATTCACCCCTCCACTTT. Variable domain in full (rest from reference TRBV19 and TRBJ1-6): DGGITQSPKYLFRKEGQNVTLSCEQNLNHDAMYWYRQDPGQGLRLIYYSQIVNDFQKGDIAEGYSVSREKKESFPLTVTSAQKNPTAFYLCASSMGYSYNSPLHFGNGTRLTVT.

CDR3 bases: TGTGCCAGCAGCGACAGGACAGGGGTCTACGAGCAGTACTTC. Its protein is CASSDRTGVYEQYF. The chain links TRBV13 to TRBJ2-7, with 9 bases identical to TRBD1. Looked up from germline, CDR1 is PRHDT and CDR2 is FYEKMQ (reference sequence). Trimming removed 5 bases from V and 3 bases from J; junction bases left unmatched: 5. This CDR3 has 14 amino acids. The variable domain in full, completed from reference TRBV13 and TRBJ2-7, reads AAGVIQSPRHLIKEKRETATLKCYPIPRHDTVYWYQQGPGQDPQFLISFYEKMQSDKGSIPDRFSAQQFSDYHSELNMSSLELGDSALYFCASSDRTGVYEQYFGPGTRLTVT.

The rearrangement links TRBV28 to TRBJ2-7; D is unclear. CDR1 is MDHEN, CDR2 SYDVKM, per germline. Trimming stripped 1 base from V and 4 bases from J, with 5 bases between. The CDR3 consists of 12 residues. Written as DNA, the CDR3 is TGTGCCAGCAGTTTATCAGCTTACGAGCAGTACTTC. It codes for CASSLSAYEQYF.